Ten or more counts support the clone carrying this TCR beta chain. The data were taken from a study of early T cells in non-severe SARS-CoV-2 infection. J gave up 6 bases and V 6 bases, and 5 bases lay outside the gene matches. CDR3 size: 14 residues. CDR1 is MNHEY, CDR2 SMNVEV, per germline (reference sequence). TCRdb independently ran MiXCR on the 5' RACE reads; one entry per CDR3 protein. Of under 40,000 distinct CDR3 sequences listed, about 6% were seen once; the top ten hold approximately 4.6%. This receptor was identified in an adult who was a healthcare worker with PCR-confirmed SARS-CoV-2 infection or an uninfected control (not recorded which). The gene calls are TRBV27 and TRBJ2-5, with 12 bases that match TRBD2. The sample was whole blood. The CDR3 sequence: CASRDLAGGQTQYF. The DNA of the CDR3 is TGTGCCAGCAGGGACCTAGCGGGAGGGCAGACCCAGTACTTC.